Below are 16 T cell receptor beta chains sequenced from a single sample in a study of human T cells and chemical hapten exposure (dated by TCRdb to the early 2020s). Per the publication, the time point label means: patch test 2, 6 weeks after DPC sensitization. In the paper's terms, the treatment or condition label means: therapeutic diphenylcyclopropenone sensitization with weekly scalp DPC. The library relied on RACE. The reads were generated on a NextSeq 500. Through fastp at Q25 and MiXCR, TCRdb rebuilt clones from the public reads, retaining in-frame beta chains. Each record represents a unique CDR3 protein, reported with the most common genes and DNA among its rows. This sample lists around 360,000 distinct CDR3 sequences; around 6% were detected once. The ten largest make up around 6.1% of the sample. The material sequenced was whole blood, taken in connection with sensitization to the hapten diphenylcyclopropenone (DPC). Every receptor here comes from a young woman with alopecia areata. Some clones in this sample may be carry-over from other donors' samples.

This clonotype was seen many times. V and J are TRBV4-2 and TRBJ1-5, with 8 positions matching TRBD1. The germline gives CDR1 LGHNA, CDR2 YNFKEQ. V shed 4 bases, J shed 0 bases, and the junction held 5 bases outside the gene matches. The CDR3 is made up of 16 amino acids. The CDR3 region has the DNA TGTGCCAGCAGCCGGTTAGGACAGGGTAGCAATCAGCCCCAGCATTTT. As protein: CASSRLGQGSNQPQHF.

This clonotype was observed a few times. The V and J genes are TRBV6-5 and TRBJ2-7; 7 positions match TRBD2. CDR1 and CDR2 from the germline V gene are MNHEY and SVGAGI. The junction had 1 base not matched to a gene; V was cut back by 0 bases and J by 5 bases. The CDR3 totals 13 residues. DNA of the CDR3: TGTGCCAGCAGTTACTCGGGAGGGAACGAGCAGTACTTC. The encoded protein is CASSYSGGNEQYF.

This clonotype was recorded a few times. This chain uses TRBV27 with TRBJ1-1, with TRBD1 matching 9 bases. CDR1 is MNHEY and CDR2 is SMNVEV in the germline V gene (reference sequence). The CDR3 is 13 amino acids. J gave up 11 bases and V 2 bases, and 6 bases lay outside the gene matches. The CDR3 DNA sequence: TGTGCCAGCAGTTTAGCGAGACAGGGGGTGGCTTTCTTT. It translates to CASSLARQGVAFF.

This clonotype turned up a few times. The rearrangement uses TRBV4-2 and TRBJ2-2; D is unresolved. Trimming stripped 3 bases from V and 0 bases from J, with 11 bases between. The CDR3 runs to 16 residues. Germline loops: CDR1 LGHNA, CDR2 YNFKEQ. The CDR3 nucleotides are TGTGCCAGCAGCCAGGTCATTGCTACGAACACCGGGGAGCTGTTTTTT. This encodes CASSQVIATNTGELFF.

The CDR3 region is CASSQGGRATGNTIYF. CDR3 coding DNA: TGTGCCAGCAGCCAAGGAGGCCGAGCTACTGGAAACACCATATATTTT. The rearrangement uses TRBV9 and TRBJ1-3; D gene unclear. The germline V gene encodes CDR1 SGDLS and CDR2 YYNGEE. The CDR3 length is 16 residues. The V end was cut by 4 bases, the J end by 2 bases, with 16 bases between.

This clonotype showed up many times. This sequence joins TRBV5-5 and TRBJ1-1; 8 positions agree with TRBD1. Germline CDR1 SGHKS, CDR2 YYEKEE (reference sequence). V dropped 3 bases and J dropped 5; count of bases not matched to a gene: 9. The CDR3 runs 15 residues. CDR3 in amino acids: CASSSFQGAWTEAFF. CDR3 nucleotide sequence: TGTGCCAGCAGCTCCTTCCAGGGGGCATGGACTGAAGCTTTCTTT.

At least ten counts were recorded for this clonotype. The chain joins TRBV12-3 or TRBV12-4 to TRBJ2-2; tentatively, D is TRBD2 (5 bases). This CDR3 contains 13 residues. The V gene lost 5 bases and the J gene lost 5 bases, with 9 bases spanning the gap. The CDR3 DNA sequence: TGTGCCAGCAGTCCGGACTCGACCGGGGAGCTGTTTTTT. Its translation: CASSPDSTGELFF.

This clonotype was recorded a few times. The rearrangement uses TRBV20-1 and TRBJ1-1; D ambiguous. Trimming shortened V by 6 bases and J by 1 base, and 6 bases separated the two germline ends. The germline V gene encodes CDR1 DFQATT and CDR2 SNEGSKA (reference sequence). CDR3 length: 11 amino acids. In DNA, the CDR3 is TGCAGTGCAATATGGAACACTGAAGCTTTCTTT. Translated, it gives CSAIWNTEAFF.

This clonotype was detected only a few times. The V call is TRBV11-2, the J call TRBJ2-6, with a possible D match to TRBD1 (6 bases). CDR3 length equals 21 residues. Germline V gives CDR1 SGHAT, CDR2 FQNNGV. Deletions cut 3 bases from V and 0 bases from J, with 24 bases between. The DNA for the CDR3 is TGTGCCAGCAGCTTGACGACGTTGGACAGAGAATTAGCCTCTGGGGCCAACGTCCTGACTTTC. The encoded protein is CASSLTTLDRELASGANVLTF.

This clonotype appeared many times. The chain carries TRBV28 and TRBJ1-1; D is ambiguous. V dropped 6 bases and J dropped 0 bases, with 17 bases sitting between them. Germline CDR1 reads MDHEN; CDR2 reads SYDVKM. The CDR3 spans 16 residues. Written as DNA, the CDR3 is TGTGCCAGCAGCCGCGTTACGGACGGGATGAACACTGAAGCTTTCTTT. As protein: CASSRVTDGMNTEAFF.

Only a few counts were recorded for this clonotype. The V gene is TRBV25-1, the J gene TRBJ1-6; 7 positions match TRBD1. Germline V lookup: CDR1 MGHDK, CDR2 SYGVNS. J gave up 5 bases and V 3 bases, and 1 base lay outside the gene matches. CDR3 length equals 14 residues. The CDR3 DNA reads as TGTGCCAGCAGTGACAGGGGGGATAATTCACCCCTCCACTTT. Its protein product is CASSDRGDNSPLHF.

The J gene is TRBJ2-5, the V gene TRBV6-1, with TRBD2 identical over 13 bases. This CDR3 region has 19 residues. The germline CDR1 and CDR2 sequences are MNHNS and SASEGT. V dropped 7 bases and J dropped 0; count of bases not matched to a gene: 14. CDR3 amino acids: CASTTLSGTSGVYQETQYF. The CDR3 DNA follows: TGTGCCAGCACTACGCTGTCCGGGACTAGCGGGGTTTACCAAGAGACCCAGTACTTC.

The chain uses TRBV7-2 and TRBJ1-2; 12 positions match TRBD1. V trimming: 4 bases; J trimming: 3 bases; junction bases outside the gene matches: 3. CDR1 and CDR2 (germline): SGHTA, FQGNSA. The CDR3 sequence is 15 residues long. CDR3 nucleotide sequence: TGTGCCAGCAGCTCCGGGACAGGGGGCTACTATGGCTACACCTTC. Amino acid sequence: CASSSGTGGYYGYTF.

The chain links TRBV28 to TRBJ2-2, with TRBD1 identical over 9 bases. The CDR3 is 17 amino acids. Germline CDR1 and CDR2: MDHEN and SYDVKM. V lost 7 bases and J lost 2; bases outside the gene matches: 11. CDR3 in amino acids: CASIMGGTGINTGELFF. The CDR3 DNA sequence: TGTGCCAGCATTATGGGTGGGACAGGGATTAACACCGGGGAGCTGTTTTTT.

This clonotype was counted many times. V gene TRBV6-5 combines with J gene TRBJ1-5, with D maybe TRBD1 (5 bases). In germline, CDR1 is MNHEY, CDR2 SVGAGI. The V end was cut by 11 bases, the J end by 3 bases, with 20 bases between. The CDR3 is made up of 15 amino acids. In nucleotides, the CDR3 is TGTGCCGCCACCAGACAGTCCCATAACAATCAGCCCCAGCATTTT. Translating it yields CAATRQSHNNQPQHF.

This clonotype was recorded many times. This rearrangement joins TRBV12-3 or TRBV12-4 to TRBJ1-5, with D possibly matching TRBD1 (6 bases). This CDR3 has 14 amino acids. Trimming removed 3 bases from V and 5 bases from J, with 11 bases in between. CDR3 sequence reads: CASSFYNRDQPQHF. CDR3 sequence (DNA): TGTGCCAGCAGTTTTTATAACAGGGATCAGCCCCAGCATTTT.